The clone carrying this TCR beta chain was recorded many times. Its target is not known. In the original analysis: Samples contained a median of roughly 96,000 TCRs, with a range of about 23,224 to 700,000. One entry per CDR3 protein results from TCRdb running MiXCR on the RACE reads. The V and J calls here are based on TCRdb, not the publication. The table has around 380,000 distinct CDR3 sequences, approximately 5.1% seen once. Sample time point: patch test 1, 2 weeks after DPC sensitization. The treatment was: therapeutic diphenylcyclopropenone sensitization with weekly scalp DPC. This sample stems from a study of human T cells and chemical hapten exposure. The study's findings and limits: Because they had alopecia, donors may respond immunologically unlike healthy people. Sensitizing to DPC left TCRs with a frequency above 1 in 1000 unaltered.

With 2 bases removed from V and 0 bases from J, the gap between germline ends came to 8 bases. The germline V gene has CDR1 SGHKS and CDR2 YYEKEE (reference sequence). The CDR3 runs to 14 residues. The material was whole blood, obtained in connection with sensitization to the hapten diphenylcyclopropenone (DPC). The source is a woman aged 50 to 60 with alopecia areata. Some clones in this sample may be carry-over from other donors' samples. The V and J genes are TRBV5-5 and TRBJ1-2; no reliable D call. The chain's CDR3 is CASSFLASNYGYTF. DNA of the CDR3: TGTGCCAGCAGCTTTCTGGCGTCTAACTATGGCTACACCTTC.